Following are 26 T cell receptor beta chains from one sample sequenced in a study of blood T cell repertoires in COVID-19 (dated by TCRdb to about 2020). The library was produced with the immunoSEQ multiplex PCR assay. TCRdb obtained this table from immuneACCESS and retained in-frame rearrangements with V and J assigned. These tables miss some clones; where compared with another copy, unresolved V genes account for less than half of the shortfall, and the remainder is unexplained. The sample records under 200,000 clones, roughly four fifths of which are singletons. Clones ranked in the top ten supply 3.7% of the sample. Sequenced sample: peripheral blood. The receptors stem from a woman of 80 years or more with acute or convalescent COVID-19.

This chain joins TRBV5-4 and TRBJ2-3; 8 bases map to TRBD1. Germline CDR1 and CDR2: SGHNT and YYREEE (reference sequence). CDR3 length equals 15 residues. Unmatched junction bases numbered 8, after V lost 4 bases and J lost 4 bases. DNA of the CDR3: TGTGCCAGCAGCCTTCAGGACAGGGATGCAGATACGCAGTATTTT. Protein: CASSLQDRDADTQYF. The whole variable domain, remainder taken from reference TRBV5-4 and TRBJ2-3, is ETGVTQSPTHLIKTRGQQVTLRCSSQSGHNTVSWYQQALGQGPQFIFQYYREEENGRGNFPPRFSGLQFPNYSSELNVNALELDDSALYLCASSLQDRDADTQYFGPGTRLTVL.

Here the CDR3 DNA reads TGTGCCAGCACCGTCGGGGTTGGAAACACCATATATTTT. It specifies CASTVGVGNTIYF. This sequence joins TRBV2 and TRBJ1-3; no clear D gene. Germline V gene data show CDR1 as SNHLY and CDR2 as FYNNEI. Deletions cut 7 bases from V and 3 bases from J, with 10 bases between. The CDR3 is made up of 13 amino acids.

V is TRBV7-2 and J is TRBJ1-3; D uncertain. V was shortened by 1 base and J by 0 bases, with 10 bases between the two germline ends. Germline loops: CDR1 SGHTA, CDR2 FQGNSA. The CDR3 contains 16 residues. Written as DNA, the CDR3 is TGTGCCAGCAGCTTAGTCGAGAGGAACTCTGGAAACACCATATATTTT. Protein sequence: CASSLVERNSGNTIYF. Full variable domain (remainder filled in from reference TRBV7-2 and TRBJ1-3): GAGVSQSPSNKVTEKGKDVELRCDPISGHTALYWYRQSLGQGLEFLIYFQGNSAPDKSGLPSDRFSAERTGGSVSTLTIQRTQQEDSAVYLCASSLVERNSGNTIYFGEGSWLTVV.

This clone was detected a few times. This chain links TRBV9 with TRBJ1-4; TRBD1 aligns across 7 bases. This CDR3 contains 14 residues. Germline loops: CDR1 SGDLS, CDR2 YYNGEE. J gave up 11 bases and V 3 bases, and 10 bases lay outside the gene matches. The CDR3, as DNA: TGTGCCAGCAGCGCCCGGGACAGAAGTGACAAACTGTTTTTT. Its protein is CASSARDRSDKLFF.

The chain carries TRBV6-2 or TRBV6-3 and TRBJ2-7, with TRBD1 as a possible D gene (6 bases). This CDR3 spans 16 amino acids. Deletions cut 5 bases from V and 4 bases from J, with 21 bases between. Germline CDR1 and CDR2: MNHEY and SVGEGT. The CDR3 nucleotides read TGTGCCAGCAGTCCCCTTTGGGGCAGGGGATCTTACGAGCAGTACTTC. Translating gives CASSPLWGRGSYEQYF.

V is TRBV19 and J is TRBJ1-1; D is unresolved. Germline CDR1 reads LNHDA; CDR2 reads SQIVND (reference sequence). The CDR3 totals 15 residues. Trimming cost V 7 bases and J 5 bases, with 20 bases left between them. The CDR3 reads CASTPGRVSLTEAFF. The CDR3 bases are TGTGCCAGTACCCCCGGTCGGGTATCTCTGACTGAAGCTTTCTTT.

The chain joins TRBV29-1 to TRBJ1-3; perhaps TRBD1 as D (5 bases). V lost 1 base to trimming and J lost 4 bases, with 8 bases between them. Per the germline V gene, CDR1 is SQVTM and CDR2 is ANQGSEA. This CDR3 is built from 13 residues. The CDR3 DNA reads TGCAGCGTTGAAGTCGCAGGGGGAAACACCATATATTTT. The encoded protein is CSVEVAGGNTIYF.

The V gene is TRBV29-1, the J gene TRBJ1-1; D unresolved. Germline V gene lookup returns CDR1 SQVTM and CDR2 ANQGSEA. V was cut by 1 base and J by 6 bases, with 18 bases left in between. This CDR3 is 15 amino acids long. CDR3 loop: CSVEVSVGRYAEAFF. The CDR3 coding sequence is TGCAGCGTTGAAGTTTCCGTAGGCAGGTATGCTGAAGCTTTCTTT.

This sequence joins TRBV5-1 and TRBJ1-1, with D perhaps matching TRBD1 (6 bases). The CDR3 length is 13 residues. Per germline, CDR1 SGHRS and CDR2 YFSETQ. Trimming shortened V by 1 base and J by 6 bases, and 10 bases separated the two germline ends. The CDR3 coding sequence is TGCGCCAGCAGCTTGCGAGGGGGGGCTGAAGCTTTCTTT. Encoded protein: CASSLRGGAEAFF.

This clone was seen once. J is TRBJ2-2 and V is TRBV7-3; 7 positions agree with TRBD2. The CDR3 runs to 16 residues. Trimming at V came to 5 bases and at J to 3 bases, leaving 9 bases not matched to a gene. CDR1 and CDR2 (germline): SGHTA, FQGTGA. The CDR3 coding sequence is TGTGCCAGCAGCCTACGGACTAGTCGAGACACCGGGGAGCTGTTTTTT. Its translation: CASSLRTSRDTGELFF.

This clone occurred once. The J gene is TRBJ2-7, the V gene TRBV7-9, with TRBD1 matching 8 bases. Germline V CDR1 and CDR2: SEHNR, FQNEAQ (reference sequence). The CDR3 runs 14 residues. V was pared by 8 bases and J by 0 bases, with 6 bases of the junction left unmatched. The CDR3 region is CASRPTGVSYEQYF. Written as DNA, the CDR3 is TGTGCCAGCCGACCGACAGGGGTCTCCTACGAGCAGTACTTC.

V and J are TRBV3-1 (or the pseudogene TRBV3-2) and TRBJ1-2; the match to TRBD1 covers 7 bases. From germline, CDR1 is LGHDT and CDR2 YNNKEL (reference sequence). The V and J ends lost 1 base and 14 bases, in that order; junction bases with no gene match: 10. The CDR3 covers 13 residues. CDR3 sequence: CASSQGDEGAVTF. CDR3 sequence (DNA): TGTGCCAGCAGCCAAGGTGACGAGGGGGCGGTTACCTTC.

The chain couples TRBV10-2 to TRBJ1-3; no firm D call. V lost 5 bases to trimming and J lost 0 bases, with 5 bases between them. The germline V gene encodes CDR1 WSHSY and CDR2 SAAADI. The CDR3 contains 13 residues. In DNA form, the CDR3 reads TGCGCCAGCAGTACGAGCTCTGGAAACACCATATATTTT. This codes for CASSTSSGNTIYF.

The chain uses TRBV5-1 and TRBJ1-1, with D uncertain. The length of the CDR3 is 17 residues. The ends were cut back, 2 bases at V and 2 bases at J, with 19 bases in the middle. Germline CDR1 is SGHRS and CDR2 is YFSETQ. The CDR3 nucleotides are TGCGCCAGCAGCTTCCTGGGGAGGATCAGTGGTAACACTGAAGCTTTCTTT. This gives the protein CASSFLGRISGNTEAFF.

The V gene is TRBV19, the J gene TRBJ1-2; TRBD1 matches 12 bases. Germline values: CDR1 LNHDA, CDR2 SQIVND (reference sequence). Losses at the gene ends were 4 bases for V and 5 bases for J; bases not matched to a gene: 5. The CDR3 is 15 residues long. CDR3 coding DNA: TGTGCCAGTAGTACGGGGACAGGGGGCCGTTATGGCTACACCTTC. This translates into CASSTGTGGRYGYTF.

V and J are TRBV2 and TRBJ1-2; tentative D call: TRBD1 (5 bases). CDR3 length equals 13 residues. Trimming cost V 7 bases and J 2 bases, with 11 bases left between them. Germline V gene lookup returns CDR1 SNHLY and CDR2 FYNNEI. CDR3: CASTPGLNYGYTF. The CDR3, as DNA: TGTGCCAGCACCCCGGGACTGAACTATGGCTACACCTTC.

About this clone: Other DNA sequences of this sample code for an identical CDR3. The chain's CDR3 is CATSDPGGTEAFF. For the CDR3, the DNA is TGTGCCACCAGTGATCCAGGGGGCACTGAAGCTTTCTTT. V and J are TRBV24-1 and TRBJ1-1; TRBD1 aligns across 7 bases. Germline V lookup: CDR1 KGHDR, CDR2 SFDVKD. With 3 bases clipped from V and 4 bases from J, the junction kept 1 base outside the gene matches. There are 13 residues in the CDR3.

V usage is TRBV27 and J usage is TRBJ2-7; 7 positions agree with TRBD1. Germline values: CDR1 MNHEY, CDR2 SMNVEV (reference sequence). Trimming removed 5 bases from V and 6 bases from J; junction bases left unmatched: 10. The CDR3 sequence is 14 residues long. The CDR3 region is CASSPATTGVEQYF. The CDR3 region has the DNA TGTGCCAGCAGTCCGGCCACAACAGGGGTCGAGCAGTACTTC.

The gene calls are TRBV7-9 and TRBJ2-7; the match to TRBD1 covers 7 bases. This CDR3 is 14 amino acids long. CDR1 and CDR2 from the germline V gene are SEHNR and FQNEAQ (reference sequence). The V segment lost 2 bases and the J segment 5 bases; nucleotides outside the gene matches: 6. DNA of the CDR3: TGTGCCAGCAGCTTAAGGGACAGTTATGACGAGCAGTACTTC. It codes for CASSLRDSYDEQYF.

V is TRBV11-2 and J is TRBJ2-7, with D perhaps matching TRBD2 (6 bases). The CDR3 is made up of 15 amino acids. Between the trimmed V and J ends, which lost 5 bases and 6 bases, there was a span of 20 bases. Germline lookup yields CDR1 SGHAT and CDR2 FQNNGV. The CDR3 protein is CASSRLGGMVFEQYF. In DNA, the CDR3 is TGTGCCAGCAGCCGGTTGGGCGGGATGGTATTCGAGCAGTACTTC.

V and J are TRBV3-1 (or the pseudogene TRBV3-2) and TRBJ2-2, with TRBD1 matching 9 bases. CDR3 size: 16 residues. Germline values: CDR1 LGHDT, CDR2 YNNKEL (reference sequence). The ends lost 4 bases at V and 4 bases at J; junction bases unmatched: 7. The CDR3 DNA is TGTGCCAGCAGCCTTAAACAGGGGGCCCCCACCGGGGAGCTGTTTTTT. It specifies CASSLKQGAPTGELFF.

This clone has just a few counts. The chain recombines TRBV19 with TRBJ1-4; 9 bases are a match to TRBD1. The V and J ends lost 8 bases and 6 bases, in that order; junction bases with no gene match: 4. CDR1 is LNHDA and CDR2 is SQIVND in the germline V gene (reference sequence). This CDR3 is 13 amino acids long. CDR3 DNA sequence: TGTGCCAGTCAAGGGACAGGGTATGAAAAACTGTTTTTT. Amino acids: CASQGTGYEKLFF.

This rearrangement joins TRBV2 to TRBJ2-7; a possible D gene is TRBD1 (6 bases). V was clipped by 0 bases and J by 4 bases, with 10 bases between them. The CDR3 sequence is 14 residues long. Germline values: CDR1 SNHLY, CDR2 FYNNEI. The CDR3 bases are TGTGCCAGCAGTGAAGCGTTACAGGGATACGAGCAGTACTTC. Protein product: CASSEALQGYEQYF. Full variable domain (remainder filled in from reference TRBV2 and TRBJ2-7): EPEVTQTPSHQVTQMGQEVILRCVPISNHLYFYWYRQILGQKVEFLVSFYNNEISEKSEIFDDQFSVERPDGSNFTLKIRSTKLEDSAMYFCASSEALQGYEQYFGPGTRLTVT.

The chain carries TRBV5-1 and TRBJ2-7; a possible D gene is TRBD2 (5 bases). V was pared by 4 bases and J by 6 bases, with 17 bases between. Germline V lookup: CDR1 SGHRS, CDR2 YFSETQ. There are 14 residues in the CDR3. CDR3 in DNA: TGCGCCAGCAGCAAAACGACTAACCCCTCCGAGCAGTACTTC. As protein: CASSKTTNPSEQYF.

The V and J genes are TRBV7-8 and TRBJ2-7; TRBD2 matches 12 bases. V shed 1 base and J 3 bases; nucleotides not matched to a gene: 4. There are 16 residues in the CDR3. The germline gives CDR1 SGHVS, CDR2 FQNEAQ. The CDR3 loop is CASSLDGLAGNYEQYF. The DNA for the CDR3 is TGTGCCAGCAGCTTAGACGGACTAGCGGGAAACTACGAGCAGTACTTC. The full variable domain, completed using reference TRBV7-8 and TRBJ2-7, is GAGVSQSPRYKVAKRGQDVALRCDPISGHVSLFWYQQALGQGPEFLTYFQNEAQLDKSGLPSDRFFAERPEGSVSTLKIQRTQQEDSAVYLCASSLDGLAGNYEQYFGPGTRLTVT.

V is TRBV6-2 or TRBV6-3 and J is TRBJ1-5, with D maybe TRBD1 (6 bases). This CDR3 has 18 amino acids. V lost 2 bases, J lost 0 bases, and 17 bases lay in between. CDR1 and CDR2 from the germline V gene are MNHEY and SVGEGT. CDR3 nucleotides: TGTGCCAGCAGTTACGGGGGACATTCCTCATATAGCAATCAGCCCCAGCATTTT. It specifies CASSYGGHSSYSNQPQHF.